This record covers a single T cell receptor beta chain. Which antigen it targets is not known. Within one base of it there is no much larger clone, and no base qualities were kept. High-throughput TCR beta sequencing profiled peripheral blood CD8+ and CD4+ T cells from healthy donors, Susac syndrome patients and multiple sclerosis patients. Susac syndrome patients met recently defined diagnostic criteria for definite or probable disease. CD8+ TEMRA cells were enriched by FACS, while bulk CD8+ and CD4+ T cells were purified by magnetic negative isolation. Blood was drawn into EDTA tubes, processed within 24 hours, and PBMCs were isolated by density gradient centrifugation. PBMCs intended for TCR sequencing were frozen in liquid nitrogen and were later thawed in a 37 degrees C water bath. Purity of sorted or isolated CD4+, CD8+ and CD8+ TEMRA cells was at least 90%. The sample comes from a study of CD8 T cells in Susac syndrome (dated 2019 in TCRdb). Turning to the overall study: Among the Susac syndrome patients who were sequenced, clinically active disease was present in 5 or 6 and clinical remission was observed in roughly eight. Susac syndrome patients were therapy-naive, on corticosteroids (some also receiving IVIg), or on IVIg alone at blood withdrawal. Repertoire sequencing was used to test whether CD8+ T cell activation and differentiation in Susac syndrome was antigen driven.

RNA was extracted using the RNeasy kit, and roughly 0.5 to 1 ug of the RNA was reverse transcribed with random hexamers. The immunoSEQ multiplex PCR assay, which covers 54 Vbeta and 13 Jbeta segments, was used to amplify TCR beta CDR3 regions. To correct PCR amplification bias, a synthetic template baseline was used for both primer optimization and computational correction. The source study handled its data this way. Reads were annotated to V, D and J genes per IMGT and analyzed with immunoSEQ Analyzer, keeping only productive sequences. Clonality was calculated as one minus the Shannon entropy normalized by log2 of the number of productive unique sequences. Public and private clones were assessed among the 100 most prevalent clones of each patient and control. Clones were defined as Susac-specific when absent from the healthy and MS cohorts, from over a thousand published viral clones and from other ImmuneACCESS disease sequences. TCRdb reran the public reads through fastp at Q25 and MiXCR, keeping productive beta chains. Records with the same CDR3 protein are collapsed into one entry carrying the most frequent genes and DNA. TCRdb's processing, not the authors', yielded these V and J calls. Within this sample are 74,000 or so distinct CDR3 sequences, with 85% to 95% of them counted one time only. Approximately 0.52% of the sample goes to the ten largest clones.

Trimming removed 3 bases from V and 5 bases from J, leaving 18 bases between the germline ends. CDR1 and CDR2 are drawn from the germline V gene: SGHDT, YYEEEE. The CDR3 numbers 16 residues from cysteine through phenylalanine. Only the CDR3 region is kept as DNA, spanning 48 bases read in frame from base 1. Overall study outcomes, separate from this receptor: In patients with Susac syndrome, the CD4+ T cell repertoire showed no detectable clonal expansion. The number of individuals in the TCR sequencing and HLA analysis was acknowledged as relatively small.

Recombination connected TRBV5-6 to TRBJ1-5; there is no confident call for the D gene. The sample consisted of CD4+ T cells from PBMCs. The sequence derives from a human donor with Susac syndrome. The nucleotide sequence is TGTGCCAGCAGCTCAAATTTGGGAGCTGGGGATCAGCCCCAGCATTTT. Translated, this gives CASSSNLGAGDQPQHF.